Each of the 18 T cell receptor beta chains below was sequenced from the same sample in a study of regulatory T cells in long-lasting Graves disease. Indicated time point: newly diagnosed GD, antithyroid drugs for less than 3 months. The TCR library used RNA extracted from PBMCs. CDR3-region Arm-PCR and iRepertoire HTBI primers produced the TCR beta libraries. From the multiplex PCR reads, TCRdb called clonotypes with MiXCR, one entry per CDR3 protein. The table lists hundreds of thousands of distinct CDR3 sequences, roughly a sixth of them singletons. These data are also associated with another study on T cells in Graves' hyperthyroidism and ophthalmopathy.

Sequencing used peripheral blood mononuclear cells (PBMCs), obtained at new diagnosis, from a patient treated with antithyroid drugs. All receptors derive from a man aged 18 to 30 with Graves disease.

This clonotype was detected only a few times. This chain links TRBV5-1 with TRBJ2-7; D unresolved. The germline V and J ends were trimmed by 6 bases and 6 bases, with 13 bases remaining between them. Germline V lookup: CDR1 SGHRS, CDR2 YFSETQ. This CDR3 is built from 12 residues. CDR3 loop: CASKTSRSEQYF. The CDR3 region has the DNA TGCGCCAGCAAGACGAGCAGATCCGAGCAGTACTTC.

This clonotype came up a few times. The DNA for the CDR3 is TGTGCCAGCTCTATCGAGAGCTCCTATAATTCACCCCTCCACTTT. Amino acid sequence: CASSIESSYNSPLHF. V usage is TRBV18 and J usage is TRBJ1-6; unclear D gene. The germline CDR1 and CDR2 sequences are KGHSH and LQKENI. This CDR3 comprises 15 residues. V lost 6 bases to trimming and J lost 0 bases, with 9 bases between them.

The chain employs TRBV30 and TRBJ2-4; a weak D match, TRBD2 (6 bases). This CDR3 region has 13 residues. V was pared by 7 bases and J by 3 bases, with 13 bases between. The germline CDR1 and CDR2 sequences are GTSNPN and SVGIG (reference sequence). The CDR3 sequence: CASTQEGKNIQYF. CDR3 DNA sequence: TGTGCCTCGACGCAGGAGGGCAAAAACATTCAGTACTTC.

This clonotype was counted many times. The J gene is TRBJ2-1, the V gene TRBV7-3; a possible D gene is TRBD1 (5 bases). Germline V gene data show CDR1 as SGHTA and CDR2 as FQGTGA. Trimming took 5 bases from V and 4 from J, leaving 9 bases between them. The CDR3 covers 13 residues. DNA for the CDR3: TGTGCCAGCAGCCTGGACACTTACAATGAGCAGTTCTTC. Translated: CASSLDTYNEQFF. The whole variable domain, filled in from reference TRBV7-3 and TRBJ2-1, reads GAGVSQTPSNKVTEKGKYVELRCDPISGHTALYWYRQSLGQGPEFLIYFQGTGAADDSGLPNDRFFAVRPEGSVSTLKIQRTERGDSAVYLCASSLDTYNEQFFGPGTRLTVL.

The rearrangement joins TRBV28 to TRBJ1-4; 9 bases are a match to TRBD1. The J segment lost 7 bases and the V segment lost 6 bases, leaving 12 bases of the junction unmatched. The germline gives CDR1 MDHEN, CDR2 SYDVKM. The CDR3 is 16 amino acids. The CDR3 here is CASSSPYDRGGEKLFF. The CDR3 DNA is TGTGCCAGCAGCTCCCCCTACGACAGGGGGGGTGAAAAACTGTTTTTT.

This clonotype was recorded at least ten times. The genes are TRBV30 and TRBJ2-7; TRBD1 is a possible D gene (6 bases). The CDR3 has 15 amino acids. Germline CDR1 reads GTSNPN; CDR2 reads SVGIG (reference sequence). V was shortened by 2 bases and J by 4 bases, with 18 bases between the two germline ends. The CDR3 sequence is CAWSKPGHSEYEQYF. As DNA, the CDR3 is TGTGCCTGGAGTAAACCGGGACACAGCGAGTACGAGCAGTACTTC.

Many counts were recorded for this clonotype. The rearrangement joins TRBV2 to TRBJ2-7; the match to TRBD2 covers 10 bases. V gave up 4 bases and J gave up 0 bases; unmatched junction bases: 6. The CDR3 is 16 amino acids. Germline V lookup: CDR1 SNHLY, CDR2 FYNNEI. The CDR3 DNA follows: TGTGCCAGCAGTGGAAACTTAGCGGGAGGCTCCTACGAGCAGTACTTC. This sequence encodes CASSGNLAGGSYEQYF.

This clonotype was observed many times. This rearrangement joins TRBV11-1 to TRBJ1-1; no clear D. The CDR3 totals 13 residues. V lost 5 bases to trimming and J lost 8 bases, with 15 bases between them. Germline V gene sequence: CDR1 SGHAT, CDR2 FQDESV (reference sequence). CDR3 DNA: TGTGCCAGCAGCCGCACTAGGTACAGAGAAGCTTTCTTT. Translating it yields CASSRTRYREAFF.

Turning to this clonotype: Possible read error: a much larger clone is one base away. This chain uses TRBV13 with TRBJ2-7; TRBD1 is a possible D gene (5 bases). Trimming shortened V by 5 bases and J by 7 bases, and 24 bases separated the two germline ends. Germline CDR1 is PRHDT and CDR2 is FYEKMQ (reference sequence). The CDR3 is 16 residues long. The CDR3 nucleotides read TGTGCCAGCAGCCGAGCCAGGGAAGTAGCCAACAATGAGCAGTACTTC. It translates to CASSRAREVANNEQYF.

The table lists this clonotype with many counts. DNA for the CDR3: TGTGCCATCAGAACCGGGACAGGGGAGAACGAGCAGTACTTC. This gives the protein CAIRTGTGENEQYF. This sequence joins TRBV10-3 and TRBJ2-7; 10 bases agree with TRBD1. V lost 6 bases and J lost 5; bases outside the gene matches: 7. Looked up from germline, CDR1 is ENHRY and CDR2 is SYGVKD. The CDR3 covers 14 residues.

The chain links TRBV10-2 to TRBJ2-7; possibly TRBD1 for D (5 bases). With 5 bases removed from V and 2 bases from J, the gap between germline ends came to 7 bases. Germline CDR1 WSHSY, CDR2 SAAADI. This CDR3 region has 12 residues. This CDR3 reads CASSTGPYEQYF. CDR3 nucleotides: TGCGCCAGCAGTACAGGACCCTACGAGCAGTACTTC.

The DNA of the CDR3 is TGTGCCACCCTTACAGGGGAGAACACCGGGGAGCTGTTTTTT. Amino acid sequence: CATLTGENTGELFF. J is TRBJ2-2 and V is TRBV2, with 7 positions matching TRBD1. Trimming took 10 bases from V and 1 from J; bases not matched to a gene: 6. CDR3 length: 14 amino acids. Germline V gene data show CDR1 as SNHLY and CDR2 as FYNNEI.

This clonotype was picked up many times. The chain links TRBV11-2 to TRBJ2-1; D remains unclear. Germline-derived CDR1 and CDR2 are SGHAT and FQNNGV. V was shortened by 0 bases and J by 12 bases, with 6 bases between the two germline ends. This CDR3 spans 11 amino acids. CDR3 sequence (DNA): TGTGCCAGCAGCTTAGATATGATGCAGTTCTTC. Translating gives CASSLDMMQFF.

The sample holds one count of this clonotype. V usage is TRBV27 and J usage is TRBJ2-3, with 8 bases matching TRBD1. This CDR3 has 15 amino acids. Trimming took 4 bases from V and 2 from J; bases not matched to a gene: 5. Germline CDR1 and CDR2: MNHEY and SMNVEV (reference sequence). The CDR3 DNA is TGTGCCAGCAGTTCCTGGACAGGGACCACAGATACGCAGTATTTT. Protein: CASSSWTGTTDTQYF.

In its sample, this clonotype was seen many times. The V call is TRBV19, the J call TRBJ2-1, with TRBD2 identical over 10 bases. CDR3 length: 14 amino acids. V dropped 6 bases and J dropped 7; count of bases not matched to a gene: 6. Per the germline V gene, CDR1 is LNHDA and CDR2 is SQIVND (reference sequence). The CDR3 here is CASREAGGRNEQFF. The CDR3, as DNA: TGTGCCAGTAGAGAAGCGGGAGGGAGGAATGAGCAGTTCTTC.

In its sample, this clonotype was seen once. This chain joins TRBV5-1 and TRBJ1-4; perhaps TRBD1 as D (5 bases). This CDR3 comprises 15 residues. V was shortened by 5 bases and J by 4 bases, with 15 bases between the two germline ends. The germline V gene has CDR1 SGHRS and CDR2 YFSETQ. The CDR3 nucleotides are TGCGCCAGCAGTTGGAGGGGCGCGGATAATGAAAAACTGTTTTTT. This encodes CASSWRGADNEKLFF.

This clonotype appeared a few times. The chain couples TRBV3-1 to TRBJ2-7; TRBD2 is a possible D gene (6 bases). The ends were cut back, 2 bases at V and 4 bases at J, with 15 bases in the middle. This CDR3 is built from 15 residues. The germline gives CDR1 LGHDT, CDR2 YNNKEL (reference sequence). The CDR3 here is CASSQRSGVTYEQYF. The CDR3 bases are TGTGCCAGCAGCCAACGTAGCGGCGTCACTTACGAGCAGTACTTC.

In this sample, this clonotype turned up many times. This chain connects TRBV28 to TRBJ2-3; TRBD1 might be the D (6 bases). With 3 bases removed from V and 3 bases from J, the gap between germline ends came to 10 bases. Germline V CDR1 and CDR2: MDHEN, SYDVKM. This CDR3 has 14 residues. This CDR3 is CASSFQGRTDTQYF. As DNA, the CDR3 is TGTGCCAGCAGTTTTCAGGGGAGAACAGATACGCAGTATTTT.